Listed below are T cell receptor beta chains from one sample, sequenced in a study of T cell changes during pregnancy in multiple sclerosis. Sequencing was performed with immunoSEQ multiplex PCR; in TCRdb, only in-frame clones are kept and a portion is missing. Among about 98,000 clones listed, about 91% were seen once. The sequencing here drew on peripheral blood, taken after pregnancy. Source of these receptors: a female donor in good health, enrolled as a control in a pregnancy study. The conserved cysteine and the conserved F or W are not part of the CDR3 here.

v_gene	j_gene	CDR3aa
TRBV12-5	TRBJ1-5	ASGLGDRVVVSNQPQH
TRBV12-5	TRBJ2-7	ASGTLYEQY
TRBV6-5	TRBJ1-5	ASSSRTGDGNQPQH
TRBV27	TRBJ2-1	ASSGTSGNHNEQF
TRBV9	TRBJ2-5	ASSKAGGAETQY
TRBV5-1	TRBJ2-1	ASSASGRAGDEQF
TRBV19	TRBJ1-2	ASRGIGGYGYT
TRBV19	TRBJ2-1	ASSFQTGGLDNEQF
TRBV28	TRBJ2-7	ASSLSGTSYEQY
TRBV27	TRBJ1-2	ASSYAISGGYT
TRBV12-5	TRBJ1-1	ASGFARGTEAF
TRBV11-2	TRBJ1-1	ASSPGGVITEAF
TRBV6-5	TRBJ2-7	ASSYSKAGATYEQY
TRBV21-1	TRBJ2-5	ASSALQGNGTQY
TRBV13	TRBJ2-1	ASSPRMTSGVYNEQF
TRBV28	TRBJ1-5	ASSSGGPQGQPQH
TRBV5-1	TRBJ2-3	ASSPSGADTQY
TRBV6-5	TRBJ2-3	ASSPSWEDTDTQY
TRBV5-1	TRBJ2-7	ASSQRTGGPYEQY
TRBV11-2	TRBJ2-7	ASSFLGGNFYEQY
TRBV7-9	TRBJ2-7	ASSSTGGYEQY
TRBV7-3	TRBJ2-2	ASKMDRRDTGELF
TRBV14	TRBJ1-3	ASSQEVATNTIY
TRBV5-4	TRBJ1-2	ASSLHRPDYGYT
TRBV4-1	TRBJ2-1	ASSRIQGSNEQF
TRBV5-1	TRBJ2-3	ASSLGLAGGRDTQY
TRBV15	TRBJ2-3	ATSRDRGTDTQY
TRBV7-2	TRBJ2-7	ASSPIGGASYEQY
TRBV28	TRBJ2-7	ASSAYDRVVP
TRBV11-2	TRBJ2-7	ASSEQPGLNTLQY
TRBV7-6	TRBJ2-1	ASSSPLAGVNEQF
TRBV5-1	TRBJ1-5	ASSPGQGSNQPQH
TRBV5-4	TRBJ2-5	ASSRGGDKETQY
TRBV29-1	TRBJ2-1	SVFTGAGGRWNEQF
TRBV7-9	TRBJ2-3	ASSPQATVDTQY
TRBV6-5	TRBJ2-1	ASTMGMEPYNEQF
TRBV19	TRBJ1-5	ASSIRDSYQPQH
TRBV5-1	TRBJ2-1	ASDRGGTYNEQF
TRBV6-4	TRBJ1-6	ASSDTPYPGGTSPLH
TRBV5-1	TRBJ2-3	ASSELAGGRATDTQY
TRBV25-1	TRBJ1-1	ASSDPQTMNTEAF
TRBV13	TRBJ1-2	ASSLVQNYGYT